This TCR beta chain came from a study of shared clonotypes between healthy human individuals. Study at large: Each donor contributed plates that comprised three CD4 naive, three CD4 memory, two CD8 naive and one CD8 memory.

Worth noting for this clone: Its antigen is not identified.

The naive CD8 subset, CD45RO-negative cells positively selected for CCR7, excluded terminally differentiated effector memory CD45RA+ cells. Findings of the study overall: Naive subsets generally exceeded memory subsets in estimated richness.

Assay used: immunoSEQ multiplex PCR; TCRdb lists only in-frame clones, some missing. Here the sample spans about 800,000 clones, just over 95% being singletons. Germline loops: CDR1 MGHRA, CDR2 YSYEKL. The CDR3 covers 16 residues. The trim removed 7 bases at V and 4 bases at J, leaving 14 bases unmatched. This TCR was sampled from a man aged 30 to 45 in good health. The gene calls are TRBV4-1 and TRBJ2-7; 9 bases fit TRBD1. Sequenced input: naive CD8+ T cells sorted from blood. The CDR3 is CASTRTRGQGLYEQYF. As DNA, the CDR3 is TGCGCCAGCACCCGGACTAGGGGACAGGGACTTTACGAGCAGTACTTC.